This TCR beta chain was captured in a study of cytomegalovirus exposure and HLA in healthy donors. Study-level results: As immune exposure information, only CMV serostatus was available. TCR beta chains numbering 150 to 200 were designated cytomegalovirus-associated.

With regard to this clone: Its antigen remains unknown.

V was clipped by 3 bases and J by 4 bases; unmatched bases: 2. The germline V gene encodes CDR1 MNHEY and CDR2 SMNVEV (reference sequence). The CDR3 consists of 15 residues. Vbeta (60) and Jbeta (13) primers were used in the PCR. The assay was immunoSEQ multiplex PCR, and TCRdb's table has in-frame clones only and misses some. The table lists tens of thousands of clones, about three quarters of them singletons. Specimen: PBMCs. The V call is TRBV27, the J call TRBJ2-2, with TRBD2 matching over 10 bases. This receptor was taken from a male donor in good health and CMV-seronegative. The CDR3 DNA sequence: TGTGCCAGCAGTTTTTTAGCGGGGGGCACCGGGGAGCTGTTTTTT. As protein: CASSFLAGGTGELFF.